Reported below is one TCR beta chain. Its antigen remains unidentified. This entry is derived from a study of T cell responses to AZD1222 COVID-19 vaccine. Study-wide context: Pooled together were second doses at about 4 or about 12 weeks.

General study points: Along spike, vaccine-associated CD4 TCRs were found throughout, with dominance at 160-218 and 743-854. Targets within unmutated variant regions were reportedly found for nearly half of spike-specific TCRs. Baseline testing showed seropositivity in only six AZD1222 recipients.

Germline CDR1 reads SGHAT; CDR2 reads FQDESV (reference sequence). The CDR3 loop spans 16 amino acids. V lost 2 bases and J 0 bases, leaving 13 bases between the germline ends. The method was immunoSEQ multiplex PCR; TCRdb's version includes in-frame clones alone and lacks a portion of them. The sample includes over 150,000 clones, roughly nine tenths of them seen just once. Source: peripheral blood, taken on day 0 of AZD1222 vaccination. The chain joins TRBV11-1 to TRBJ1-1; D is unresolved. This TCR was sampled from an adult in good health. The CDR3 DNA sequence: TGTGCCAGCAGCTTATCCGGTCTGGAGGTGAACACTGAAGCTTTCTTT. Protein: CASSLSGLEVNTEAFF.